The 25 T cell receptor beta chains below come from one sample, sequenced in a study of T cell responses to AZD1222 COVID-19 vaccine. The method was immunoSEQ multiplex PCR; TCRdb's version includes in-frame clones alone and lacks a portion of them. Among 150,000 to 200,000 clones listed, about nine tenths were seen once. The sequenced sample was peripheral blood, obtained on day 0 of AZD1222 vaccination. These receptors all stem from an adult in good health.

This sequence joins TRBV23-1 and TRBJ1-5, with D uncertain. TRBV23-1 is an ORF, with its function uncertain. The V and J ends lost 3 bases and 8 bases respectively, with 8 bases between them. The CDR3 runs to 12 residues. The CDR3 sequence is CASSQTAEPQHF. The CDR3 coding sequence is TGCGCCAGCAGTCAGACCGCGGAGCCCCAGCATTTT.

This chain uses TRBV10-3 with TRBJ1-5, with D possibly TRBD1 on 6 matching bases. Trimming pared 3 bases from V and 0 bases from J, leaving 12 bases between. This CDR3 spans 16 amino acids. From germline, CDR1 is ENHRY and CDR2 SYGVKD. DNA for the CDR3: TGTGCCATCAGTGATTCCAGGGGAAATAGCAATCAGCCCCAGCATTTT. Amino acids: CAISDSRGNSNQPQHF.

The V and J genes are TRBV30 and TRBJ2-3; tentative D call: TRBD2 (6 bases). The CDR3 covers 12 residues. CDR1 and CDR2 (germline): GTSNPN, SVGIG (reference sequence). Between the trimmed V and J ends, which lost 4 bases and 4 bases, there was a span of 9 bases. As DNA, the CDR3 is TGTGCCTGGAATGGAGGGGCAGATACGCAGTATTTT. Translating it yields CAWNGGADTQYF.

V gene TRBV5-1 combines with J gene TRBJ1-5; the D is unclear. Trimming took off 4 bases at V and 2 bases at J, with 16 bases between the two ends. Germline values: CDR1 SGHRS, CDR2 YFSETQ. This CDR3 has 16 amino acids. In nucleotides, the CDR3 is TGCGCCAGCAGCCGAGGCGCAGTCGGGGGCAATCAGCCCCAGCATTTT. Amino acids: CASSRGAVGGNQPQHF.

The rearrangement links TRBV5-1 to TRBJ1-2; D call uncertain. CDR3 length: 13 residues. V was pared by 0 bases and J by 10 bases, with 13 bases between. Germline CDR1 is SGHRS and CDR2 is YFSETQ. The CDR3 nucleotides read TGCGCCAGCAGCTTGGAGGGTCAGTCAGACTACACCTTC. Translation gives CASSLEGQSDYTF.

J is TRBJ1-2 and V is TRBV24-1, with a tentative D call TRBD1 (5 bases). The CDR3 consists of 14 residues. Per germline, CDR1 KGHDR and CDR2 SFDVKD. The V and J ends lost 3 bases and 5 bases respectively, with 12 bases between them. CDR3 in amino acids: CATSDTQVLYGYTF. The DNA of the CDR3 is TGTGCCACCAGTGATACACAGGTACTTTATGGCTACACCTTC.

V usage is TRBV5-4 and J usage is TRBJ1-6; maybe TRBD1 (6 bases). The length of the CDR3 is 17 residues. Trimming pared 4 bases from V and 6 bases from J, leaving 20 bases between. Germline V CDR1 and CDR2: SGHNT, YYREEE (reference sequence). CDR3 sequence reads: CASSAYERGTGNSPLHF. The CDR3 DNA sequence: TGTGCCAGCAGCGCTTACGAAAGGGGGACGGGTAATTCACCCCTCCACTTT.

The chain has TRBV28 and TRBJ2-4, with D unresolved. The germline V gene has CDR1 MDHEN and CDR2 SYDVKM. Trimming left V 5 bases short and J 6 bases short, with 17 bases between. The CDR3 contains 15 residues. CDR3 nucleotide sequence: TGTGCCAGCAGTATAACAGCAACCCTAAGAAACATTCAGTACTTC. Translated, it gives CASSITATLRNIQYF.

The chain carries TRBV18 and TRBJ2-2; D is ambiguous. The CDR3 has 14 residues. Trimming cost V 4 bases and J 5 bases, with 11 bases left between them. Per the germline V gene, CDR1 is KGHSH and CDR2 is LQKENI. Here the CDR3 DNA reads TGTGCCAGCTCACAAATGGACGTTACCGGGGAGCTGTTTTTT. The encoded protein is CASSQMDVTGELFF.

This clone was recorded only once. The rearrangement links TRBV5-1 to TRBJ2-7; a weak D match, TRBD1 (5 bases). In germline, CDR1 is SGHRS, CDR2 YFSETQ. The V gene lost 4 bases and the J gene lost 7 bases, with 15 bases spanning the gap. The CDR3 is 13 residues long. CDR3 sequence: CASSLDQGLEQYF. In nucleotides, the CDR3 is TGCGCCAGCAGCCTGGATCAGGGTCTAGAGCAGTACTTC.

The J gene is TRBJ2-1, the V gene TRBV6-2 or TRBV6-3; 7 nucleotides match TRBD1. This CDR3 contains 15 residues. Trimming at V came to 0 bases and at J to 7 bases, leaving 6 bases not matched to a gene. Germline V gene lookup returns CDR1 MNHEY and CDR2 SVGEGT. The CDR3 nucleotides read TGTGCCAGCAGTTACTCTGGGCAGGGGGTTAATGAGCAGTTCTTC. Its protein is CASSYSGQGVNEQFF.

This chain joins TRBV4-3 and TRBJ2-7, with no clear D. Germline CDR1 is LGHNA and CDR2 is YSLEER. The CDR3 has 13 amino acids. The V end lost 0 bases, the J end lost 6 bases, and 9 bases lay between the germline ends. The CDR3 DNA sequence: TGCGCCAGCAGCCAAGATCGGCACGGCGAGCAGTACTTC. It is translated as CASSQDRHGEQYF.

In its sample, this clone was seen a few times. Distinct nucleotide sequences in the sample also encode this CDR3. V gene TRBV6-1 combines with J gene TRBJ2-6; tentative D call: TRBD1 (5 bases). Germline loops: CDR1 MNHNS, CDR2 SASEGT. This CDR3 has 15 amino acids. Deletions cut 3 bases from V and 1 base from J, with 7 bases between. CDR3 in DNA: TGTGCCAGCAGTGACAGGGCTTCTGGGGCCAACGTCCTGACTTTC. Protein sequence: CASSDRASGANVLTF.

CDR3 protein: CASSLDLSGANVLTF. Here the CDR3 DNA reads TGTGCCAGCAGCTTAGACCTGTCTGGGGCCAACGTCCTGACTTTC. This sequence joins TRBV11-2 and TRBJ2-6; D gene ambiguous. The V and J ends lost 0 bases and 1 base respectively, with 4 bases between them. The germline V gene has CDR1 SGHAT and CDR2 FQNNGV. The CDR3 runs 15 residues.

The rearrangement joins TRBV19 to TRBJ2-2; no definite D call. The CDR3 spans 12 residues. Germline CDR1 LNHDA, CDR2 SQIVND (reference sequence). CDR3 DNA: TGTCGCGGCATTCTAAACACCGGGGAGCTGTTTTTT. Its translation is CRGILNTGELFF.

The chain carries TRBV3-1 (or the pseudogene TRBV3-2) and TRBJ2-5, with 12 bases that match TRBD2. The CDR3 is 16 amino acids. Losses at the gene ends were 3 bases for V and 5 bases for J; bases not matched to a gene: 7. Germline CDR1 and CDR2: LGHDT and YNNKEL (reference sequence). The CDR3 here is CASSQPRTSGEETQYF. The CDR3 DNA follows: TGTGCCAGCAGCCAGCCTCGGACTAGCGGGGAGGAGACCCAGTACTTC.

V is TRBV30 and J is TRBJ1-5, with a tentative D call TRBD1 (5 bases). The CDR3 contains 15 residues. Germline V lookup: CDR1 GTSNPN, CDR2 SVGIG (reference sequence). The V and J ends lost 0 bases and 1 base respectively, with 10 bases between them. CDR3 bases: TGTGCCTGGAGTGTAGGGGATAGGAGCAATCAGCCCCAGCATTTT. Translating it yields CAWSVGDRSNQPQHF.

The chain carries TRBV3-1 (or the pseudogene TRBV3-2) and TRBJ2-2; the match to TRBD2 covers 9 bases. The germline CDR1 and CDR2 sequences are LGHDT and YNNKEL (reference sequence). CDR3 length: 18 amino acids. With V trimmed by 1 base and J by 7 bases, 13 bases remained unmatched. The CDR3 region has the DNA TGTGCCAGCAGCCAAGGGTCGTCGAGCGGGGGGCGAAGCGGGGAGCTGTTTTTT. This encodes CASSQGSSSGGRSGELFF.

The chain is built from TRBV5-4 and TRBJ2-7; a weak D match, TRBD1 (5 bases). Per germline, CDR1 SGHNT and CDR2 YYREEE (reference sequence). There are 15 residues in the CDR3. V lost 3 bases and J lost 0, with 13 bases in between. The DNA for the CDR3 is TGTGCCAGCAGCTCCGGCCAGGGTAGCTCCTACGAGCAGTACTTC. Translation: CASSSGQGSSYEQYF.

The rearrangement uses TRBV6-5 and TRBJ2-7; 9 nucleotides agree with TRBD1. This CDR3 is built from 14 residues. Per the germline V gene, CDR1 is MNHEY and CDR2 is SVGAGI. V lost 5 bases, J lost 3 bases, and 5 bases stayed unmatched. CDR3 nucleotides: TGTGCCAGCAGTAGGGGACAGGGTGGCTACGAGCAGTACTTC. Its translation is CASSRGQGGYEQYF.

The chain links TRBV10-3 to TRBJ1-2; 11 nucleotides match TRBD1. With V trimmed by 2 bases and J by 4 bases, 6 bases remained unmatched. This CDR3 comprises 16 residues. From germline, CDR1 is ENHRY and CDR2 SYGVKD. CDR3 in DNA: TGTGCCATCAGTGAGCCCCGGACAGGGGGCGCCTATGGCTACACCTTC. Translated, it gives CAISEPRTGGAYGYTF.

The chain carries TRBV28 and TRBJ2-5, with 8 bases matching TRBD2. CDR1 is MDHEN, CDR2 SYDVKM, per germline. This CDR3 region has 16 residues. V shed 4 bases, J shed 2 bases, and the junction held 9 bases outside the gene matches. CDR3 DNA: TGTGCCAGCAGTTCCAGCCCAGCGGGGGTACAAGAGACCCAGTACTTC. This gives the protein CASSSSPAGVQETQYF.

The V gene is TRBV4-3, the J gene TRBJ1-2, with 8 bases aligning to TRBD1. Per the germline V gene, CDR1 is LGHNA and CDR2 is YSLEER. The ends lost 4 bases at V and 0 bases at J; junction bases unmatched: 4. The CDR3 contains 15 residues. The DNA of the CDR3 is TGCGCCAGCAGCCGGGGACAGGAAGCTAACTATGGCTACACCTTC. Protein sequence: CASSRGQEANYGYTF.

The chain employs TRBV4-1 and TRBJ2-5; weak D call: TRBD2 (6 bases). The CDR3 runs to 16 residues. Trimming took off 4 bases at V and 2 bases at J, with 17 bases between the two ends. Germline assignment: CDR1 MGHRA and CDR2 YSYEKL. CDR3 loop: CASSPSHSGGQETQYF. The CDR3 region has the DNA TGCGCCAGCAGCCCTTCCCATAGTGGAGGGCAAGAGACCCAGTACTTC.

The CDR3 DNA reads as TGTGCCAGCAGCTTCCAAAGGGATGAAAAACTGTTTTTT. Its protein is CASSFQRDEKLFF. The rearrangement joins TRBV5-6 to TRBJ1-4; D call uncertain. V was clipped by 2 bases and J by 6 bases, with 8 bases between them. Per germline, CDR1 SGHDT and CDR2 YYEEEE. The CDR3 runs to 13 residues.